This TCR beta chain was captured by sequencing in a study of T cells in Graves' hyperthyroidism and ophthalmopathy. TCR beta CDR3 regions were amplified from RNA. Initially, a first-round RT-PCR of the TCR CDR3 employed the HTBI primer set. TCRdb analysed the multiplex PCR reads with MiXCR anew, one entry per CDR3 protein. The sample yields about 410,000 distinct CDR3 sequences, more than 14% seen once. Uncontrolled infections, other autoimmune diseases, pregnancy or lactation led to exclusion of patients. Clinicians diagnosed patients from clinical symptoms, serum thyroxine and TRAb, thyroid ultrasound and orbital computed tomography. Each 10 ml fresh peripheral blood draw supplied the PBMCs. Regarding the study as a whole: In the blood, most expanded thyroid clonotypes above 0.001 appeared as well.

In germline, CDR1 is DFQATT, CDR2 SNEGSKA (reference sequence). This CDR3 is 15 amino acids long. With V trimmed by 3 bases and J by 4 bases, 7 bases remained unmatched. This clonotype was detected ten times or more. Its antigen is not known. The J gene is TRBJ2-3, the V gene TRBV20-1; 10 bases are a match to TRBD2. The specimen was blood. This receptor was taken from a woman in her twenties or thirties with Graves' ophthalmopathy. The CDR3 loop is CSASGLAGDPDTQYF. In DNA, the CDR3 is TGCAGTGCTAGTGGTCTAGCGGGGGATCCAGATACGCAGTATTTT.